A selection of T cell receptor beta chains follows, all from one sample in a study of blood T cell repertoires in COVID-19. Repertoires were generated with immunoSEQ multiplex PCR, while TCRdb's copy carries only in-frame clones and drops some. The table shows roughly 500,000 clones, with roughly 88% occurring only once. The sequenced sample was PBMCs or T cells enriched from blood (not recorded which). Receptors originate from a woman aged 40 to 50 who had recovered from COVID-19. Both conserved end residues are part of each CDR3. A D gene is named only where the DNA matches it firmly. Clone sizes are given selectively: once, few, many, or a class where the clone is expanded.

cdr3_nt cdr3_aa j_call clone_size v_call d_call
TGTGCCAGCTCACCATCGAGGGGGCCGGAAGGCTACACCTTC CASSPSRGPEGYTF TRBJ1-2 NA TRBV18 TRBD1
TGTGCCAGCAGCTTTAGTCTAGCGGGAGGGGTACCGTACAATGAGCAGTTCTTC CASSFSLAGGVPYNEQFF TRBJ2-1 once TRBV5-6 TRBD2
TGTGCCAGCACCAGAGCGCCGAACACTGAAGCTTTCTTT CASTRAPNTEAFF TRBJ1-1 few TRBV2 NA
TGTGCCAGTAGTATGGTAGCGGCAAGCAATGAGCAGTTCTTC CASSMVAASNEQFF TRBJ2-1 NA TRBV19 NA
TGTGCCAGCAGCCGGACAGGGAACTATGGCTACACCTTC CASSRTGNYGYTF TRBJ1-2 NA TRBV7-8 TRBD1
TGCGCCAGCAGCCTTGGGACAGGGGCTTCGAACTATGGCTACACCTTC CASSLGTGASNYGYTF TRBJ1-2 NA TRBV4-3 TRBD1
TGTGCCAGCAGCGGATGGACTAGCGGGACAGATACGCAGTATTTT CASSGWTSGTDTQYF TRBJ2-3 NA TRBV9 TRBD2
TGTGCCAGCAGCCAAACCCAGGGGGGCGAGACCCAGTACTTC CASSQTQGGETQYF TRBJ2-5 few TRBV11-2 NA
TGTGCCAGCAGTGAGGGCCTTCGAAGCACTGAAGCTTTCTTT CASSEGLRSTEAFF TRBJ1-1 once TRBV25-1 NA
TGTGCCAGCAGCTTGGGACAGCGAACCTACGAGCAGTACTTC CASSLGQRTYEQYF TRBJ2-7 NA TRBV5-6 NA
TGTGCCAGCAGACTGACCCCGGACAGGGCCTATGGCTACACCTTC CASRLTPDRAYGYTF TRBJ1-2 NA TRBV28 TRBD1
TGTGCCAGCAGTTGGGAGGGCCGAGGGGGGGAGCAGTTCTTC CASSWEGRGGEQFF TRBJ2-1 NA TRBV6-5 NA